The sequence of this TCR beta chain was determined in a study of blood T cell repertoires in COVID-19. The CDR3 has 14 amino acids. Germline V gene lookup returns CDR1 MDHEN and CDR2 SYDVKM. J was trimmed by 5 bases and V by 3 bases; bases with no gene match: 5. This clone has ten or more counts. The table came from immunoSEQ multiplex PCR; TCRdb's copy has only in-frame clones and leaves some out. The table shows about 180,000 clones, with about 75% occurring only once. The sequenced sample consisted of peripheral blood. This sequence originates from a woman aged 70-85 years with acute or convalescent COVID-19. This chain connects TRBV28 to TRBJ2-3; TRBD1 matches 7 bases. CDR3 loop: CASSFRGTGDTQYF. CDR3 DNA sequence: TGTGCCAGCAGTTTCAGGGGGACCGGAGATACGCAGTATTTT.